The entry that follows covers one T cell receptor beta chain sequence. Its antigen is still unknown. After expansion with viral peptide pools in the ViraFEST assay, antigen-specific CD4+ T cells were sequenced. Researchers isolated CD4+ T cells once ten to eleven days of culture had elapsed. Everyone in the study got two shots of either the BNT162b2 or mRNA-1273 vaccine. Researchers reported culturing 2 million or so PBMC in each well, adding around 10 IU/ml IL-2 and about 9.5 ug/ml peptides. This table comes from immunoSEQ multiplex PCR, and its TCRdb copy is limited to in-frame clones, with some not included. The data contain about 15,000 clones, roughly 70% of them singletons. The CDR3 length is 14 residues. The data were taken from a study of vaccination effects on CD4 cells after COVID-19. General observations from the study: Healthy vaccine recipients' vaccine-induced clones were almost all SARS-CoV-2 mono-reactive.

The source is a human donor who received a COVID-19 vaccine. The chain combines TRBV21-1 with TRBJ1-1. TRBV21-1 constitutes a pseudogene. Sequencing used CD4+ T cells from PBMCs cultured with HCoV-NL63 spike peptides, obtained after COVID-19 vaccination. The CDR3 DNA reads as TGTGCCAGCAGCCCCGACTGGGAGTCCACTGAAGCTTTCTTT. As protein: CASSPDWESTEAFF.